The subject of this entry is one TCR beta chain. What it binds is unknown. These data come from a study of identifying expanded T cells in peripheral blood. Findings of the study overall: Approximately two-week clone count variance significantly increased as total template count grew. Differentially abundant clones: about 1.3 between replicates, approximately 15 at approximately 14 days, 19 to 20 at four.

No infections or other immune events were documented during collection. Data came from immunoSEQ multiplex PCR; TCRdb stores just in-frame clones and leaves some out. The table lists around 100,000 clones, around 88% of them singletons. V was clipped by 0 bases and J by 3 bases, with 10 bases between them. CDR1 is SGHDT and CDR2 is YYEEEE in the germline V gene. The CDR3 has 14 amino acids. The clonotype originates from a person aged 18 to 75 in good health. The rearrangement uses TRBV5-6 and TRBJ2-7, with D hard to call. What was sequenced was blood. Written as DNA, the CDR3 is TGTGCCAGCAGCTTGGTGACAACCATCTACGAGCAGTACTTC. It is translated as CASSLVTTIYEQYF.